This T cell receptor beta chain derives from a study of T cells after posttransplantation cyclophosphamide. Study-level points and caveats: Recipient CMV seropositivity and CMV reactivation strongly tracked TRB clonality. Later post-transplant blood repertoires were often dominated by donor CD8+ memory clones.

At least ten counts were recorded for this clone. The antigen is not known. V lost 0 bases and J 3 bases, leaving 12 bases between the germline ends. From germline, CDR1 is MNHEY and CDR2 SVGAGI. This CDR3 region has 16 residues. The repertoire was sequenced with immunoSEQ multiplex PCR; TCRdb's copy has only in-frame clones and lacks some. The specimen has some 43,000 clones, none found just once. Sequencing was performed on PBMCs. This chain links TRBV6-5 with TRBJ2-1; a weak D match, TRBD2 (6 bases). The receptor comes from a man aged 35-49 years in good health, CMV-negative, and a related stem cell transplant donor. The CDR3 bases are TGTGCCAGCAGTTACTCCGGGACTCGATTCTACAATGAGCAGTTCTTC. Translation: CASSYSGTRFYNEQFF.